This T cell receptor beta chain was profiled in a study of blood T cell repertoires in COVID-19. The CDR3 runs to 15 residues. From germline, CDR1 is SGHNT and CDR2 YYREEE (reference sequence). After removal of 1 base from V and 5 bases from J, the junction contained 7 bases not matched to a gene. Produced via immunoSEQ multiplex PCR; TCRdb's table is partial and in-frame only. This sample carries roughly 130,000 clones, about nine tenths of them seen once, and the ten largest clones take roughly 2.5%. The source material was peripheral blood. This receptor was taken from a human donor with COVID-19, enrolled during active disease. The donor label of this sample is uncertain. This chain joins TRBV5-4 and TRBJ1-2; TRBD1 aligns across 8 bases. The chain's CDR3 is CASSLRDRLTYGYTF. Written as DNA, the CDR3 is TGTGCCAGCAGCTTGAGGGACAGGTTAACTTATGGCTACACCTTC.